This T cell receptor (beta chain) was captured by sequencing in a study of CD8 T cells in ankylosing spondylitis. TCRdb independently ran MiXCR on the 5' RACE reads; one entry per CDR3 protein. Of about 250,000 distinct CDR3 sequences in the sample, approximately 10% were seen once. The V end was cut by 3 bases, the J end by 7 bases, with 16 bases between. The CDR3 runs 14 residues. This clonotype was recorded at least ten times. What was sequenced was blood, either unsorted or a sorted T cell fraction (not recorded which). The sequence was obtained from a male donor with ankylosing spondylitis or in good health (not recorded which). The chain joins TRBV12-3 or TRBV12-4 to TRBJ2-7; D may be TRBD1 or TRBD2 (6 bases each). The DNA of the CDR3 is TGTGCCAGCAGTTTGGGGGGCGAAATCGGGGAGCAGTACTTC. This gives the protein CASSLGGEIGEQYF.